The rows below give T cell receptor beta chains drawn from one sample of a study of breast tumors, draining lymph nodes, adjacent tissues. Using its own MiXCR run on the multiplex PCR reads, TCRdb lists one record per CDR3 protein. The profile covers some 66,000 distinct CDR3 sequences, with roughly 59% appearing a single time and about 19% taken by the ten largest. Material: breast tumor tissue. These receptors were collected from a female donor with breast cancer. Some clones in this sample may be carry-over from other donors' samples. CDR3s include the opening cysteine and the closing phenylalanine or tryptophan. D genes are given only for firm matches. The listing skips clone size in some rows; elsewhere it reads once, few, many or a size class.

j_call,v_call,clone_size,d_call,cdr3_aa,cdr3_nt
TRBJ2-1,TRBV20-1,many,NA,CSAAPAGRRIGQFF,TGCAGTGCCGCTCCTGCGGGCCGTCGAATCGGGCAGTTCTTC
TRBJ2-1,TRBV4-1,many,NA,CASSQVSAEQFF,TGCGCCAGCAGCCAAGTCTCCGCGGAGCAGTTCTTC
TRBJ2-7,TRBV6-5,many,TRBD2,CASSSGTSVSSEQYF,TGTGCCAGCTCCTCCGGGACTAGCGTCTCAAGCGAGCAGTACTTC
TRBJ1-4,TRBV9,once,NA,CASSETVTNEKLFF,TGTGCCAGCAGTGAGACAGTTACTAATGAAAAACTGTTTTTT
TRBJ1-2,TRBV5-4,NA,TRBD1,CASSLAGTGLYGYTF,TGTGCCAGCAGCTTGGCCGGGACAGGGCTCTATGGCTACACCTTC
TRBJ2-5,TRBV10-2,many,TRBD1,CASKQGGVKTQYF,TGCGCCAGCAAACAGGGGGGTGTGAAGACCCAGTACTTC
TRBJ2-1,TRBV11-2,NA,TRBD2,CASSLVVGRAGRNEQFF,TGTGCCAGCAGCTTAGTAGTCGGGAGGGCCGGGCGGAATGAGCAGTTCTTC
TRBJ1-6,TRBV7-6,NA,NA,CASSFSRPGPLHF,TGTGCCAGCAGCTTTAGTCGCCCGGGACCCCTCCACTTT
TRBJ2-3,TRBV7-9,NA,TRBD2,CASSRQLAGAADTQYF,TGTGCCAGCAGCCGGCAATTAGCGGGAGCGGCTGATACGCAGTATTTT
TRBJ2-5,TRBV24-1,NA,TRBD1,CATSDHTGGETQYF,TGTGCCACCAGTGATCACACAGGGGGAGAGACCCAGTACTTC
TRBJ1-5,TRBV19,many,NA,CASSIARVGQPQHF,TGTGCCAGTAGTATCGCCAGGGTAGGTCAGCCCCAGCATTTT
TRBJ2-7,TRBV20-1,many,NA,CSASGGADAYEQYF,TGCAGTGCTAGCGGCGGCGCCGACGCCTACGAGCAGTACTTC
TRBJ2-5,TRBV2,once,TRBD1,CASSGNRGVQYF,TGTGCCAGCAGTGGAAACAGGGGGGTCCAGTACTTC
TRBJ1-6,TRBV5-1,many,NA,CASSLVLGPPLHF,TGCGCCAGCAGCTTGGTTCTGGGGCCACCCCTCCACTTT
TRBJ1-2,TRBV7-2,NA,NA,CASSFLLGGSYGLPF,TGTGCCAGCAGCTTCTTACTGGGGGGCTCCTATGGACTCCCCTTC
TRBJ2-7,TRBV5-8,many,NA,CASSLDSGRTGYEQYF,TGTGCCAGCAGCTTGGACTCGGGCAGGACGGGGTACGAGCAGTACTTC
TRBJ1-2,TRBV6-2/TRBV6-3,NA,NA,CASSARDRVYGYTF,TGTGCCAGCAGTGCCCGGGACCGAGTTTATGGCTACACCTTC
TRBJ2-5,TRBV20-1,NA,NA,CSASSFEETQYF,TGCAGTGCCAGCAGTTTCGAGGAGACCCAGTACTTC
TRBJ2-3,TRBV6-5,many,TRBD2,CASSYDKAGLTDTQYF,TGTGCCAGCAGTTACGACAAAGCGGGGCTCACAGATACGCAGTATTTT
TRBJ2-1,TRBV19,once,TRBD2,CASAASGRAGGGEQFF,TGTGCCAGTGCGGCTAGCGGGAGGGCCGGGGGGGGTGAGCAGTTCTTC
TRBJ1-3,TRBV9,many,NA,CASSVAPATAFSGNTIYF,TGTGCCAGCAGCGTAGCTCCGGCTACAGCTTTCTCTGGAAACACCATATATTTT
TRBJ1-6,TRBV20-1,NA,NA,CSAEGPPDSPLHF,TGCAGTGCGGAGGGGCCCCCGGATTCACCCCTCCACTTT
TRBJ1-4,TRBV20-1,NA,TRBD1,CSATDRAKLFF,TGCAGTGCCACGGACAGGGCCAAACTGTTTTTT
TRBJ1-4,TRBV20-1,NA,NA,CSASTQGNSEKLFF,TGCAGTGCTAGTACCCAAGGGAACTCCGAAAAACTGTTTTTT
TRBJ2-3,TRBV29-1,NA,NA,CSVEGGTDTQYF,TGCAGCGTTGAAGGAGGCACAGATACGCAGTATTTT
TRBJ1-6,TRBV20-1,NA,NA,CSARGGEKNSPLHF,TGCAGTGCTAGAGGAGGGGAGAAGAATTCACCCCTCCACTTT
TRBJ2-7,TRBV6-1,NA,NA,CASSDWAGYEQYF,TGTGCCAGCAGTGATTGGGCAGGTTACGAGCAGTACTTC
TRBJ1-2,TRBV5-8,many,NA,CASRYYMNGYTF,TGTGCCAGCAGGTATTACATGAATGGCTACACCTTC
TRBJ1-6,TRBV20-1,NA,TRBD1,CSARDMTGEGLDSPLHF,TGCAGTGCTAGAGACATGACAGGGGAAGGGCTTGATTCACCCCTCCACTTT
TRBJ1-5,TRBV28,many,TRBD1,CASIPGGGGNQPQHF,TGTGCCAGCATCCCAGGGGGTGGTGGCAATCAGCCCCAGCATTTT
TRBJ2-3,TRBV7-9,NA,TRBD2,CASRPPRGGGGPRHTQYF,TGTGCCAGCAGACCACCACGGGGGGGCGGGGGGCCTAGACATACGCAGTATTTT
TRBJ1-4,TRBV7-9,once,NA,CASSAGLAGGEKLFF,TGTGCCAGCAGTGCGGGGCTAGCGGGAGGAGAAAAACTGTTTTTT
TRBJ2-5,TRBV6-1,NA,TRBD1,CASSAGTGWYQETQYF,TGTGCCAGCAGCGCAGGGACAGGGTGGTACCAAGAGACCCAGTACTTC
TRBJ2-7,TRBV20-1,many,NA,CSAPGRRARTSRDSSYEQYF,TGCAGTGCTCCTGGTAGGCGGGCTCGAACATCCAGAGACAGCTCCTACGAGCAGTACTTC
TRBJ1-2,TRBV20-1,many,NA,CSADEGANYGYTF,TGCAGTGCTGACGAGGGGGCTAACTATGGCTACACCTTC
TRBJ2-7,TRBV4-1,NA,TRBD1,CASSYPGQYEQYF,TGCGCCAGCAGCTATCCGGGACAGTACGAGCAGTACTTC
TRBJ2-5,TRBV19,NA,NA,CASSVGNGAETQYF,TGTGCCAGTAGTGTCGGGAACGGCGCCGAGACCCAGTACTTC
TRBJ1-3,TRBV2,NA,TRBD1,CASSERDRENTIYF,TGTGCCAGCAGTGAGCGGGACAGGGAAAACACCATATATTTT
TRBJ1-5,TRBV7-2,NA,TRBD1,CASSSGGAGQPQHF,TGTGCCAGCAGCTCAGGGGGGGCGGGCCAGCCCCAGCATTTT
TRBJ1-1,TRBV5-4,NA,NA,CASSLSTITEAFF,TGTGCCAGCAGCCTTAGTACCATCACTGAAGCTTTCTTT
TRBJ1-5,TRBV2,NA,NA,CASSAGTDRNQPQHF,TGTGCCAGCAGTGCGGGGACGGATCGCAATCAGCCCCAGCATTTT
TRBJ1-5,TRBV2,NA,TRBD1,CASSGTGTGNQPQHF,TGTGCCAGCAGTGGAACCGGGACAGGCAATCAGCCCCAGCATTTT
TRBJ2-1,TRBV9,NA,TRBD1,CASSGGQGSYNEQFF,TGTGCCAGCAGCGGGGGACAGGGGTCCTACAATGAGCAGTTCTTC
TRBJ2-1,TRBV9,NA,TRBD2,CASTSGGSRNEQFF,TGTGCCAGCACTTCCGGGGGGAGCCGCAATGAGCAGTTCTTC
TRBJ2-1,TRBV2,many,TRBD2,CASMAGLAGSGEQFF,TGTGCCAGCATGGCTGGGCTAGCGGGGTCCGGTGAGCAGTTCTTC
TRBJ1-2,TRBV25-1,NA,NA,CASSDSRWGGYTF,TGTGCCAGCAGTGATTCAAGGTGGGGGGGCTACACCTTC
TRBJ2-3,TRBV19,NA,TRBD2,CASSPGLAGGITDTQYF,TGTGCCAGTAGTCCGGGACTAGCGGGAGGGATCACAGATACGCAGTATTTT
TRBJ2-6,TRBV18,many,NA,CASSPLGFPGANVLTF,TGTGCCAGCTCACCACTCGGGTTCCCTGGGGCCAACGTCCTGACTTTC
TRBJ2-6,TRBV28,NA,NA,CASSFGIGGGANVLTF,TGTGCCAGCAGTTTCGGAATAGGGGGTGGGGCCAACGTCCTGACTTTC
TRBJ1-2,TRBV7-2,NA,NA,CASSPDGRTGGYTF,TGTGCCAGCAGCCCGGACGGAAGGACGGGCGGCTACACCTTC
TRBJ2-3,TRBV11-2,many,TRBD2,CASSSGTTSGMSTDTQYF,TGTGCCAGCAGCTCAGGAACGACTAGCGGGATGAGCACAGATACGCAGTATTTT
TRBJ2-5,TRBV6-4,NA,TRBD2,CAKNQRGTQYF,TGTGCCAAAAACCAGCGGGGGACCCAGTACTTC